Below are 25 T cell receptor beta chains sequenced from a single sample in a study of blood T cell repertoires in COVID-19. The method was immunoSEQ multiplex PCR; TCRdb's version includes in-frame clones alone and lacks a portion of them. This sample carries 250,000 to 300,000 clones, 70% to 90% of them seen once, and the ten largest clones take approximately 7.2%. The sample was peripheral blood. These receptors came from a woman in her 30s who had recovered from COVID-19.

This clone was counted a few times. The chain has TRBV19 and TRBJ2-1; no reliable D call. Germline V lookup: CDR1 LNHDA, CDR2 SQIVND (reference sequence). The CDR3 is 11 amino acids. Trimming removed 6 bases from V and 5 bases from J, with 5 bases in between. The CDR3 nucleotides read TGTGCCAGTAGGGCCAACAATGAGCAGTTCTTC. Its translation is CASRANNEQFF.

V usage is TRBV29-1 and J usage is TRBJ1-5; no reliable D call. Germline CDR1 SQVTM, CDR2 ANQGSEA. The CDR3 has 12 residues. Trimming removed 0 bases from V and 9 bases from J, with 9 bases in between. The CDR3 region has the DNA TGCAGCGTTGAAGACAGTCTAGGGCCCCAGCATTTT. This sequence encodes CSVEDSLGPQHF. Using reference TRBV29-1 and TRBJ1-5 for the parts outside the CDR3, the full variable domain is SAVISQKPSRDICQRGTSLTIQCQVDSQVTMMFWYRQQPGQSLTLIATANQGSEATYESGFVIDKFPISRPNLTFSTLTVSNMSPEDSSIYLCSVEDSLGPQHFGDGTRLSIL.

The chain is built from TRBV28 and TRBJ2-7, with D possibly TRBD2 on 6 matching bases. Germline V gene sequence: CDR1 MDHEN, CDR2 SYDVKM. This CDR3 region has 13 residues. The ends were cut back, 5 bases at V and 0 bases at J, with 8 bases in the middle. The CDR3 nucleotides are TGTGCCAGCAGTCCCGGGAGCTCCTACGAGCAGTACTTC. Translation gives CASSPGSSYEQYF.

This rearrangement joins TRBV12-3 or TRBV12-4 to TRBJ1-5, with 7 nucleotides matching TRBD1. V lost 6 bases to trimming and J lost 6 bases; unmatched junction nucleotides: 2. This CDR3 is built from 12 residues. CDR3 bases: TGTGCCAGCAGGAGGGGGCCTCAGCCCCAGCATTTT. Residues: CASRRGPQPQHF.

J is TRBJ2-7 and V is TRBV29-1, with TRBD1 matching over 9 bases. This CDR3 has 16 residues. Germline CDR1 SQVTM, CDR2 ANQGSEA. J gave up 5 bases and V 3 bases, and 14 bases lay outside the gene matches. The CDR3 coding sequence is TGCAGCGTTGAGCGGATACGGACAGGGGTTATGGACGAGCAGTACTTC. This gives the protein CSVERIRTGVMDEQYF.

The CDR3 nucleotides are TGCAGCGCTCGAAGGGGTTTTAATGAGCAGTTCTTC. Its protein is CSARRGFNEQFF. The rearrangement uses TRBV29-1 and TRBJ2-1; weak D call: TRBD1 (5 bases). CDR3 size: 12 residues. Germline CDR1 and CDR2: SQVTM and ANQGSEA. Trimming removed 7 bases from V and 7 bases from J, with 14 bases in between.

The genes are TRBV27 and TRBJ1-6; 7 nucleotides line up with TRBD1. Trimming cost V 5 bases and J 0 bases; bases outside gene matches: 10. CDR3 size: 18 residues. Germline CDR1 is MNHEY and CDR2 is SMNVEV (reference sequence). The CDR3 loop reads CASSRGTVLSSYNSPLHF. The CDR3 nucleotides are TGTGCCAGCAGTCGAGGGACAGTCCTGAGCTCCTATAATTCACCCCTCCACTTT.

This chain connects TRBV6-5 to TRBJ1-2, with 8 bases that match TRBD1. The germline gives CDR1 MNHEY, CDR2 SVGAGI. The CDR3 runs to 14 residues. V shed 2 bases, J shed 6 bases, and the junction held 5 bases outside the gene matches. CDR3 amino acids: CASSYGYRGNGYTF. Here the CDR3 DNA reads TGTGCCAGCAGTTACGGGTACAGGGGGAATGGCTACACCTTC.

The chain carries TRBV27 and TRBJ2-1; maybe TRBD2 (7 bases). CDR1 is MNHEY and CDR2 is SMNVEV in the germline V gene (reference sequence). This CDR3 has 14 amino acids. V dropped 6 bases and J dropped 6 bases, with 15 bases sitting between them. The CDR3 here is CASRAPGEGNEQFF. CDR3 DNA sequence: TGTGCCAGCAGGGCGCCAGGGGAGGGCAATGAGCAGTTCTTC.

The chain is built from TRBV24-1 and TRBJ2-5; D is possibly TRBD1 (6 bases). CDR1 is KGHDR and CDR2 is SFDVKD in the germline V gene. The ends were cut back, 5 bases at V and 4 bases at J, with 16 bases in the middle. The CDR3 length is 15 residues. The CDR3 bases are TGTGCCACCAGTGTCCCACAGGGTGGGGGAGAGACCCAGTACTTC. Amino acids: CATSVPQGGGETQYF.

This chain links TRBV28 with TRBJ1-3; TRBD1 might be the D (5 bases). Germline lookup yields CDR1 MDHEN and CDR2 SYDVKM. The V end lost 7 bases, the J end lost 2 bases, and 15 bases lay between the germline ends. CDR3 length equals 15 residues. The CDR3 DNA is TGTGCCAGCACCCAGGGAGGGTGGGCTGGAAACACCATATATTTT. It codes for CASTQGGWAGNTIYF.

The chain couples TRBV2 to TRBJ1-6, with 7 bases identical to TRBD1. The V gene's germline CDR1 is SNHLY and CDR2 FYNNEI. CDR3 length: 13 residues. J gave up 6 bases and V 6 bases, and 2 bases lay outside the gene matches. The CDR3 loop is CASSGTVNSPLHF. In DNA form, the CDR3 reads TGTGCCAGCAGCGGGACAGTTAATTCACCCCTCCACTTT.

The rearrangement links TRBV7-9 to TRBJ2-2; no definite D call. Germline CDR1 SEHNR, CDR2 FQNEAQ (reference sequence). CDR3 length: 12 amino acids. V lost 1 base and J 6 bases, leaving 3 bases between the germline ends. The CDR3 is CASSLGAGELFF. The CDR3, as DNA: TGTGCCAGCAGCTTAGGCGCCGGGGAGCTGTTTTTT.

The V gene is TRBV25-1, the J gene TRBJ2-3, with D possibly TRBD2 on 6 matching bases. The V gene's germline CDR1 is MGHDK and CDR2 SYGVNS. With 4 bases removed from V and 4 bases from J, the gap between germline ends came to 18 bases. The CDR3 runs 16 residues. The CDR3 loop is CASSAPGTPAADTQYF. The CDR3 DNA reads TGTGCCAGCAGTGCCCCCGGGACTCCGGCGGCAGATACGCAGTATTTT.

There are a few counts of this clone. The chain combines TRBV7-8 with TRBJ2-3, with D perhaps matching TRBD2 (5 bases). V was trimmed by 1 base and J by 5 bases, leaving 10 bases between them. CDR1 SGHVS and CDR2 FQNEAQ come from the germline V gene. The CDR3 sequence is 14 residues long. This CDR3 reads CASSLVPGGDTQYF. The DNA for the CDR3 is TGTGCCAGCAGCTTAGTCCCAGGAGGAGATACGCAGTATTTT.

J is TRBJ2-1 and V is TRBV5-4; TRBD1 aligns across 8 bases. Trimming at V came to 4 bases and at J to 0 bases, leaving 6 bases not matched to a gene. The germline V gene encodes CDR1 SGHNT and CDR2 YYREEE (reference sequence). CDR3 length: 16 amino acids. CDR3 amino acids: CASSPDRDLSYNEQFF. For the CDR3, the DNA is TGTGCCAGCAGCCCGGACAGGGACCTCTCCTACAATGAGCAGTTCTTC.

This chain links TRBV7-2 with TRBJ2-2, with D tentatively TRBD2 (5 bases). Trimming removed 2 bases at V and 7 bases at J, with 11 bases between. Germline values: CDR1 SGHTA, CDR2 FQGNSA. CDR3 length equals 14 residues. The CDR3 reads CASSLLGGRGELFF. The DNA for the CDR3 is TGTGCCAGCAGCTTACTAGGCGGGCGCGGGGAGCTGTTTTTT.

This clone was counted between two and nine times. The chain is built from TRBV9 and TRBJ2-3, with 7 bases aligning to TRBD1. The CDR3 sequence is 14 residues long. Germline V gene sequence: CDR1 SGDLS, CDR2 YYNGEE. The ends lost 4 bases at V and 4 bases at J; junction bases unmatched: 6. The CDR3 nucleotides are TGTGCCAGCAGCTTAGGGGGCGCCGCAGATACGCAGTATTTT. It codes for CASSLGGAADTQYF.

This chain uses TRBV2 with TRBJ2-6, with a tentative D call TRBD1 (5 bases). The germline V gene has CDR1 SNHLY and CDR2 FYNNEI. This CDR3 contains 16 residues. Trimming took 2 bases from V and 4 from J, leaving 12 bases between them. The CDR3 region is CASSEKGAEGANVLTF. CDR3 nucleotide sequence: TGTGCCAGCAGTGAAAAAGGGGCGGAGGGGGCCAACGTCCTGACTTTC.

Remarks on this clone: Different DNA sequences within this sample yield the same CDR3. This rearrangement joins TRBV5-1 to TRBJ2-5; 8 nucleotides align to TRBD2. Unmatched junction bases numbered 7, after V lost 7 bases and J lost 5 bases. This CDR3 contains 13 residues. In germline, CDR1 is SGHRS, CDR2 YFSETQ. The CDR3 loop is CASSLAGGETQYF. CDR3 coding DNA: TGCGCCAGCTCCCTAGCGGGTGGGGAGACCCAGTACTTC.

The chain couples TRBV24-1 to TRBJ1-5, with D possibly matching TRBD1 (5 bases). The V and J ends lost 3 bases and 0 bases respectively, with 5 bases between them. Germline CDR1 is KGHDR and CDR2 is SFDVKD. The CDR3 is 14 amino acids. CDR3 protein: CATSDDSSNQPQHF. The CDR3 bases are TGTGCCACCAGTGATGACAGTAGCAATCAGCCCCAGCATTTT.

The chain carries TRBV9 and TRBJ1-5; 7 bases line up with TRBD1. The CDR3 is made up of 15 amino acids. Germline V gene sequence: CDR1 SGDLS, CDR2 YYNGEE. V trimming: 0 bases; J trimming: 3 bases; junction bases outside the gene matches: 3. CDR3 DNA sequence: TGTGCCAGCAGCGTAGGGACAGGATTCAATCAGCCCCAGCATTTT. Its translation is CASSVGTGFNQPQHF.

J is TRBJ1-2 and V is TRBV7-2; 7 bases are shared with TRBD1. V trimming: 4 bases; J trimming: 5 bases; junction bases outside the gene matches: 7. Germline values: CDR1 SGHTA, CDR2 FQGNSA. This CDR3 spans 14 amino acids. This chain's CDR3 is CASSSNSGGYGYTF. Written as DNA, the CDR3 is TGTGCCAGCAGCTCAAACTCAGGGGGGTATGGCTACACCTTC. Based on the CDR3 plus reference TRBV7-2 and TRBJ1-2, the full variable domain is GAGVSQSPSNKVTEKGKDVELRCDPISGHTALYWYRQSLGQGLEFLIYFQGNSAPDKSGLPSDRFSAERTGGSVSTLTIQRTQQEDSAVYLCASSSNSGGYGYTFGSGTRLTVV.

As concerns this clone: Other DNA sequences in this specimen translate into the identical CDR3. The genes are TRBV9 and TRBJ2-3; TRBD2 agrees at 7 bases. This CDR3 is built from 15 residues. Trimming at V came to 3 bases and at J to 3 bases, leaving 7 bases not matched to a gene. CDR1 and CDR2 (germline): SGDLS, YYNGEE. CDR3 nucleotides: TGTGCCAGCAGCGCCCGCGGGGGATTTACAGATACGCAGTATTTT. Encoded protein: CASSARGGFTDTQYF.

The rearrangement joins TRBV19 to TRBJ1-5, with D maybe TRBD1 (5 bases). CDR3 size: 16 residues. Looked up from germline, CDR1 is LNHDA and CDR2 is SQIVND (reference sequence). The germline V and J ends were trimmed by 6 bases and 3 bases, with 18 bases remaining between them. Here the CDR3 reads CASRSHLGGDNQPQHF. DNA of the CDR3: TGTGCCAGTAGGTCCCATCTGGGAGGGGACAATCAGCCCCAGCATTTT.